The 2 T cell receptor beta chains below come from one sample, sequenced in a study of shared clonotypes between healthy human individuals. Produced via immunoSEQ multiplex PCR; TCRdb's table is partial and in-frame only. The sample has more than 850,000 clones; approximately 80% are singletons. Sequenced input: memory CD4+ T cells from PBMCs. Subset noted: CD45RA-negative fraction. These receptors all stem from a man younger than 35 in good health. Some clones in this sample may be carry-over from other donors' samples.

CDR3 sequence reads: CASSSSGRGNEQFF. The CDR3 DNA follows: TGCGCCAGCAGCTCTAGCGGGAGGGGGAATGAGCAGTTCTTC. This chain connects TRBV5-1 to TRBJ2-1; 12 nucleotides align to TRBD2. In germline, CDR1 is SGHRS, CDR2 YFSETQ. Unmatched junction bases numbered 2, after V lost 3 bases and J lost 7 bases. This CDR3 contains 14 residues.

CDR3 amino acids: CASRETVKGYTF. The CDR3 DNA follows: TGTGCCAGCAGGGAGACAGTAAAGGGCTACACCTTC. The chain employs TRBV27 and TRBJ1-2; D may be TRBD1 (5 bases). Germline assignment: CDR1 MNHEY and CDR2 SMNVEV (reference sequence). The ends were cut back, 6 bases at V and 8 bases at J, with 13 bases in the middle. The CDR3 is 12 amino acids.